Listed below are T cell receptor beta chains from one sample, sequenced in a study of type 1 regulatory T cells. From the reads, TCRdb called clonotypes with MiXCR, one entry per CDR3 protein. The profile shows under 75,000 distinct CDR3 sequences, less than 25% of them singletons. Their antigens remain unidentified. The sample taken for sequencing was cultured type 1 regulatory T (Tr1) cells, either the whole culture or a sorted fraction (not recorded which). These receptors were taken from a human donor in good health. CDR3s include the opening cysteine and the closing phenylalanine or tryptophan. D genes are given only for firm matches. Not every row has a clone size; where given, it reads once, few, many or a size class.

CDR3 DNA | CDR3 protein | V gene | clone size | D gene | J gene
TGTGCCAGCTCCCCCGACAGTAAAGAGACCCAGTACTTC | CASSPDSKETQYF | TRBV18 | . | . | TRBJ2-5
TGTGCCAGCAGCCTCCGAGGTGACGCCCTCGAGCAGTACTTC | CASSLRGDALEQYF | TRBV7-2 | once | . | TRBJ2-7
TGTGCCAGCAGTTTTCAGAGCCCTGGAAACACCATATATTTT | CASSFQSPGNTIYF | TRBV28 | . | . | TRBJ1-3
TGCGCCAGCAGCCATTGGGGACAGGGTGAGACCCAGTACTTC | CASSHWGQGETQYF | TRBV4-3 | . | TRBD1 | TRBJ2-5
TGCGCCAGCAGCTTAATATCACAGACCTACGAGCAGTACTTC | CASSLISQTYEQYF | TRBV5-1 | . | . | TRBJ2-7
TGTGCCAGCACTCAGCCGGGGACGGTGGACACTGAAGCTTTCTTT | CASTQPGTVDTEAFF | TRBV6-2/TRBV6-3 | . | . | TRBJ1-1
TGTGCCAGCACCCCCGGAGCGGATATTACCGGGGAGCTGTTTTTT | CASTPGADITGELFF | TRBV12-3/TRBV12-4 | medium-sized | . | TRBJ2-2
TGCGCCAGCAGCGATTTGGGGGAGCAGTACTTC | CASSDLGEQYF | TRBV5-1 | many | . | TRBJ2-7
TGCAGTGCTAGAGACCCAGGGACTAGCGGGATTAGCTACGAGCAGTACTTC | CSARDPGTSGISYEQYF | TRBV20-1 | . | TRBD2 | TRBJ2-7
TGCAGTGCCAGTCGAGCGGGCCTGACAGATACGCAGTATTTT | CSASRAGLTDTQYF | TRBV20-1 | few | . | TRBJ2-3
TGTGCCAGCAAGGGTGTCGCAGGGTACAATGAGCAGTTCTTC | CASKGVAGYNEQFF | TRBV25-1 | . | . | TRBJ2-1
TGTGCCAGCACTACCAGCAATCAGCCCCAGCATTTT | CASTTSNQPQHF | TRBV12-3/TRBV12-4 | . | . | TRBJ1-5
TGCGCCAGCAGCTTGGGAGTGACTAACGACCAAGAGACCCAGTACTTC | CASSLGVTNDQETQYF | TRBV5-1 | few | . | TRBJ2-5
TGTGCCAGCAGCCCGCGTGGGCCCCCCGGGGAGCCGTTTTTT | CASSPRGPPGEPFF | TRBV7-3 | few | . | TRBJ2-2
TGCAGTGCTAGAGACCCAACAGGGGGCTATCAGCCCCAGCATTTT | CSARDPTGGYQPQHF | TRBV20-1 | few | TRBD1 | TRBJ1-5
TGCGCCAGCAGGGCCGATTGGACCGAAGCTTTCTTT | CASRADWTEAFF | TRBV5-1 | . | . | TRBJ1-1
TGCAGTGCTAGTACCCATGCAGATACGCAGTATTTT | CSASTHADTQYF | TRBV20-1 | . | . | TRBJ2-3
TGCGCCAGCAGCCCGAATCGAGCGAACATCGGGGAGCTGTTTTTT | CASSPNRANIGELFF | TRBV5-1 | once | . | TRBJ2-2
TGTGCCAGCAGCTCACAGGGTATAGAGCAGTTCTTC | CASSSQGIEQFF | TRBV3-1 | many | . | TRBJ2-1
TGTGCCAGCATCGGCAGGGGCTCCTACGAGCAGTACTTC | CASIGRGSYEQYF | TRBV27 | . | . | TRBJ2-7
TGTGCCAGCAGTTTTGGGACAGGGAGGGGCGATGAGCAGTTCTTC | CASSFGTGRGDEQFF | TRBV12-3/TRBV12-4 | few | TRBD1 | TRBJ2-1
TGTGCCAGCAGGATGGACAGGGGTACTGAAGCTTTCTTT | CASRMDRGTEAFF | TRBV7-9 | . | TRBD1 | TRBJ1-1
TGTGCCAGCAGCCACCGCTGTGTTCACAGGGGACCTCATGGCTACACCTTC | CASSHRCVHRGPHGYTF | TRBV21-1 | few | . | TRBJ1-2
TGTGCCAGCAGCCAAGATCAGAGGGGCTACACCTTC | CASSQDQRGYTF | TRBV3-1 | . | . | TRBJ1-2
TGCGCCAGCAGCTCGCTGGGTAGCGGGACCTACAATGAGCAGTTCTTC | CASSSLGSGTYNEQFF | TRBV5-1 | many | TRBD2 | TRBJ2-1
TGTGCCACCAGCAGAGATTGGGAGACCCAGTACTTC | CATSRDWETQYF | TRBV15 | . | . | TRBJ2-5
TGCGCCAGCAGCTTGTTGGCGAGCTCCTACAATGAGCAGTTCTTC | CASSLLASSYNEQFF | TRBV5-1 | few | . | TRBJ2-1
TGTGCCAGCCGGGAACAGGGATACGAGCAGTACTTC | CASREQGYEQYF | TRBV2 | few | . | TRBJ2-7
TGTGCCAGCAGCTTGGGAGGGATCAATCGAGAATGGAAAAACATTCAGTACTTC | CASSLGGINREWKNIQYF | TRBV5-5 | few | . | TRBJ2-4
TGTGCCAGCAGCCCGGATCCGGGACGGGCGGAAAAACTGTTTTTT | CASSPDPGRAEKLFF | TRBV5-6 | few | . | TRBJ1-4
TGCGCCAGCACCCCCTTGGCCGGTACCTACAATGAGCAGTTCTTC | CASTPLAGTYNEQFF | TRBV5-1 | many | . | TRBJ2-1
TGTGCCAGCAGTCGACGGGGACTAGCGGGAGGACAAGAGACCCAGTACTTC | CASSRRGLAGGQETQYF | TRBV27 | many | TRBD2 | TRBJ2-5
TGTGCCAGCAGCCTACAGATTGATAATTCACCCCTCCACTTT | CASSLQIDNSPLHF | TRBV7-8 | few | . | TRBJ1-6